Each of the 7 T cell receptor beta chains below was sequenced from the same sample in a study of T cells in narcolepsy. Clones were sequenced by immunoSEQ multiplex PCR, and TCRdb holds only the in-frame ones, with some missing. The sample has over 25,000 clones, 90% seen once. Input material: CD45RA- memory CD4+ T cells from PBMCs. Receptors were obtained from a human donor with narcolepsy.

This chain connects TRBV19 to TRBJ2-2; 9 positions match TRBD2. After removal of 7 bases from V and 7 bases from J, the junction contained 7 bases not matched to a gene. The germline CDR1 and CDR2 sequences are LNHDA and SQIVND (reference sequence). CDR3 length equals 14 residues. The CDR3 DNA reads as TGTGCCAGTATGAGCGGGGGGCTGTACGGGGAGCTGTTTTTT. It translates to CASMSGGLYGELFF.

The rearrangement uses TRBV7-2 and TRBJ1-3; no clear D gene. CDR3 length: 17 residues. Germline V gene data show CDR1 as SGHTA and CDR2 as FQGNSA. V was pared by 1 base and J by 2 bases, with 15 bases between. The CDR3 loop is CASSLDSGLTPGNTIYF. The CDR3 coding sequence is TGTGCCAGCAGCTTAGACTCCGGACTGACCCCTGGAAACACCATATATTTT.

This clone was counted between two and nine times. The CDR3 reads CASSLIAGGGGEAFF. The CDR3 coding sequence is TGTGCCAGCAGCTTAATCGCAGGGGGCGGTGGTGAAGCTTTCTTT. This chain connects TRBV7-2 to TRBJ1-1; 8 bases match TRBD1. The V gene end was trimmed by 2 bases and the J gene end by 7 bases; junction bases not matched to a gene: 9. CDR3 length: 15 amino acids. The germline CDR1 and CDR2 sequences are SGHTA and FQGNSA.

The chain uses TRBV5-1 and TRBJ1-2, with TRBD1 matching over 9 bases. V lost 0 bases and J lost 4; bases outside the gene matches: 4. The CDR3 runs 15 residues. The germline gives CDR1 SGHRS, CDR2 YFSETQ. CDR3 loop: CASSLEGQGLYGYTF. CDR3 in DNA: TGCGCCAGCAGCTTGGAAGGACAGGGGCTCTATGGCTACACCTTC.

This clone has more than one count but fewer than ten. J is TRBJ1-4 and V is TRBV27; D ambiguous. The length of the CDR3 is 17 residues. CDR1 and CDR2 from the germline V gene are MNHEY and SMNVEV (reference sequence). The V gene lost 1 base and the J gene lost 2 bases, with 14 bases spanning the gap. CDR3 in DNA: TGTGCCAGCAGTTTATTTTGGGGAGGATCCACTAATGAAAAACTGTTTTTT. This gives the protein CASSLFWGGSTNEKLFF.

CDR3 coding DNA: TGCGCCAGCAGAGGGGACAGTTCGGGCACTAATGAAAAACTGTTTTTT. Amino acids: CASRGDSSGTNEKLFF. V usage is TRBV10-2 and J usage is TRBJ1-4; 7 bases are shared with TRBD1. In germline, CDR1 is WSHSY, CDR2 SAAADI. J lost 2 bases, V lost 6 bases, and 9 bases had no gene match. CDR3 size: 16 residues.

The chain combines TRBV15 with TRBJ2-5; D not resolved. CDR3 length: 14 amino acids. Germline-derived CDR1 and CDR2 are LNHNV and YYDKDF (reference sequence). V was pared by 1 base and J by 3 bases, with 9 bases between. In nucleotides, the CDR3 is TGTGCCACCAGCAGAGCGTCACGAAAAGAGACCCAGTACTTC. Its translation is CATSRASRKETQYF.